This T cell receptor beta chain came from a study of blood T cell repertoires in COVID-19. As handled by the study authors: Amplifying reference gene primers gave estimates of nucleated cell counts. The data were produced by immunoSEQ multiplex PCR, yet TCRdb's version contains in-frame clones alone and is incomplete. For V, J and clone size, that table is used; D and trimming come from the DNA. The table has approximately 280,000 clones, under 90% seen once; the top ten hold approximately 2%. V was trimmed by 2 bases and J by 0 bases, leaving 10 bases between them. The germline V gene encodes CDR1 SEHNR and CDR2 FQNEAQ (reference sequence). The CDR3 extends over 15 amino acids. Enrollees, about 18 to 89 years old, lived in some 24 US areas. Cohort placement rested on clinical history that participants reported themselves.

V usage is TRBV7-9 and J usage is TRBJ1-2; D call uncertain. Specimen: PBMCs or T cells enriched from blood (not recorded which). This receptor was taken from a woman in her fifties or sixties who had recovered from COVID-19. The DNA for the CDR3 is TGTGCCAGCAGCTTAACCGTACGAGCTAACTATGGCTACACCTTC. Translating it yields CASSLTVRANYGYTF.